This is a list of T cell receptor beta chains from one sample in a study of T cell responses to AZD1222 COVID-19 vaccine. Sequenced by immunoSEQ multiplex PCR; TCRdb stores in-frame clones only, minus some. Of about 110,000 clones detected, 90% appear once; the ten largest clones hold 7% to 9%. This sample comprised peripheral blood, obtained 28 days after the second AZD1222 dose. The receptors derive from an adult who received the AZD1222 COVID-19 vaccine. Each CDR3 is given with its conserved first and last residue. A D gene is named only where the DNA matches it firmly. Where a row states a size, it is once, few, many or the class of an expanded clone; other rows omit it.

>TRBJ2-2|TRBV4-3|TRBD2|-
CASSQDLAGEGTGELFF
TGCGCCAGCAGCCAAGACCTAGCGGGGGAGGGAACCGGGGAGCTGTTTTTT
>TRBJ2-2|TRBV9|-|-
CASSVTPRENTGELFF
TGTGCCAGCAGCGTGACACCGAGAGAGAACACCGGGGAGCTGTTTTTT
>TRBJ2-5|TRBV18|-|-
CASSFSPLETQYF
TGTGCCAGCTCATTTTCCCCATTAGAGACCCAGTACTTC
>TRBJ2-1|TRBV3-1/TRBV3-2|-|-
CASSQVPAGMGNNEQFF
TGTGCCAGCAGCCAAGTTCCGGCGGGGATGGGTAACAATGAGCAGTTCTTC
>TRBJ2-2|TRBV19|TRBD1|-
CASSTTEQGIGELFF
TGTGCCAGTAGTACAACCGAACAGGGGATCGGGGAGCTGTTTTTT
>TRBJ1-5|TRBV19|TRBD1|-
CASSIPGQGFRFNQPQHF
TGTGCCAGTAGCATACCGGGACAGGGATTTCGTTTCAATCAGCCCCAGCATTTT
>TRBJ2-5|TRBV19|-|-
CASSIRGGEETQYF
TGTGCCAGTAGTATCCGAGGGGGAGAAGAGACCCAGTACTTC
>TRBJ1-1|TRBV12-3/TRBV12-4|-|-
CASRTAATEAFF
TGTGCCAGCAGGACCGCGGCCACTGAAGCTTTCTTT
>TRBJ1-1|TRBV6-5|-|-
CASSYSGGSGTEAFF
TGTGCCAGCAGTTACTCTGGGGGCTCGGGGACTGAAGCTTTCTTT
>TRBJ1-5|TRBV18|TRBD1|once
CASSPGTVNQPQHF
TGTGCCAGCTCACCGGGGACAGTTAATCAGCCCCAGCATTTT
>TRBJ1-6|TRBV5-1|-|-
CASSLVQGGNSPLHF
TGCGCCAGCAGCTTGGTACAGGGTGGCAATTCACCCCTCCACTTT
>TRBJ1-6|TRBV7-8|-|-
CASSLGRSGRDSPLHF
TGTGCCAGCAGCTTAGGGCGTAGCGGCAGGGATTCACCCCTCCACTTT
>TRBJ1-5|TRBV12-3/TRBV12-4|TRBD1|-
CASSLQGDQPQHF
TGTGCCAGCAGTTTACAGGGGGATCAGCCCCAGCATTTT
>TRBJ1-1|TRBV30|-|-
CAWSKGTRSTEAFF
TGTGCCTGGAGTAAAGGGACACGAAGCACTGAAGCTTTCTTT
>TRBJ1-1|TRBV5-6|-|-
CASSLPDPTNTEAFF
TGTGCCAGCAGCTTGCCCGACCCCACGAACACTGAAGCTTTCTTT
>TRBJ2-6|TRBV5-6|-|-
CASSVQAGANVLTF
TGTGCCAGCAGCGTTCAGGCTGGGGCCAACGTCCTGACTTTC
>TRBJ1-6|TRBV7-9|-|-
CASSSAGANSPLHF
TGTGCCAGCAGCTCCGCAGGGGCCAATTCACCCCTCCACTTT
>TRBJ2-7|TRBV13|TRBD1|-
CASSYQDRGYEQYF
TGTGCCAGCAGCTACCAGGACAGGGGCTACGAGCAGTACTTC
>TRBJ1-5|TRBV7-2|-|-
CASSLLGAGGNQPQHF
TGTGCCAGCAGCCTTTTAGGAGCGGGCGGCAATCAGCCCCAGCATTTT
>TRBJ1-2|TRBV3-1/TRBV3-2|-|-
CASSPDIFQHYGYTF
TGTGCCAGCAGCCCCGACATTTTTCAGCACTATGGCTACACCTTC
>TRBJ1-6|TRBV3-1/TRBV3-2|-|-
CASSSTTGGSPLHF
TGTGCCAGCAGCTCAACGACGGGAGGATCACCCCTCCACTTT
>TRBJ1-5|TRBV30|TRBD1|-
CAWTSQGGPQHF
TGTGCCTGGACTTCACAGGGGGGGCCCCAGCATTTT
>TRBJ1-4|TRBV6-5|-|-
CASSYRAGFNEKLFF
TGTGCCAGCAGTTACCGGGCAGGGTTTAATGAAAAACTGTTTTTT
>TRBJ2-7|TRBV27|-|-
CASSFGDGSYEQYF
TGTGCCAGCAGTTTTGGGGACGGATCCTACGAGCAGTACTTC
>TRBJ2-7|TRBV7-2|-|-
CASSPSTGLSYEQYF
TGTGCCAGCAGCCCCTCGACGGGGTTGTCCTACGAGCAGTACTTC
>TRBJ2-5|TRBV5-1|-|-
CASSFLRNRETQYF
TGCGCCAGCAGCTTCCTTAGAAACCGGGAGACCCAGTACTTC
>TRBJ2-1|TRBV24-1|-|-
CATSAAQGGYNEQFF
TGTGCCACCAGTGCCGCCCAAGGTGGTTACAATGAGCAGTTCTTC
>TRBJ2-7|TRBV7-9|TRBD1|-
CASSLLGQGANEQYF
TGTGCCAGCAGCTTACTGGGACAGGGGGCAAACGAGCAGTACTTC
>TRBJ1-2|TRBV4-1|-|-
CASTTKDLQGYGYTF
TGCGCCAGCACTACAAAGGACCTCCAGGGCTATGGCTACACCTTC
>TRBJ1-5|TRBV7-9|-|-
CASSAETLSNQPQHF
TGTGCCAGCAGCGCCGAGACACTTAGCAATCAGCCCCAGCATTTT
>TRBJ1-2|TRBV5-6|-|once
CASSLRLDYGYTF
TGTGCCAGCAGCTTGCGCCTCGACTATGGCTACACCTTC
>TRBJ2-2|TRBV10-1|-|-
CASRKQGVGIHGELFF
TGCGCCAGCAGAAAACAGGGAGTCGGTATCCACGGGGAGCTGTTTTTT
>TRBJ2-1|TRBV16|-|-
CASSHGNPPHNEQFF
TGTGCCAGCAGCCATGGGAACCCACCCCACAATGAGCAGTTCTTC
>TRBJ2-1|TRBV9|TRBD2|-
CASSVSGGVGNEQFF
TGTGCCAGCAGCGTTAGCGGGGGGGTCGGCAATGAGCAGTTCTTC
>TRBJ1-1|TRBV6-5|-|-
CASGQVMARYTEAFF
TGTGCCAGCGGGCAGGTGATGGCACGGTACACTGAAGCTTTCTTT
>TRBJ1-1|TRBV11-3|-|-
CASSSSGDTEAFF
TGTGCCAGCAGCTCGTCGGGGGACACTGAAGCTTTCTTT
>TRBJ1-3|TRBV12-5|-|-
CASGSGTTGNTIYF
TGTGCTAGTGGCTCCGGGACAACTGGAAACACCATATATTTT
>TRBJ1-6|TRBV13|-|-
CASSLGGQPNSPLHF
TGTGCCAGCAGCTTAGGCGGACAGCCAAATTCACCCCTCCACTTT
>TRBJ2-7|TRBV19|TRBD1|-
CASSPPGTGRPYEQYF
TGTGCCAGTAGCCCCCCGGGGACAGGTCGACCCTACGAGCAGTACTTC
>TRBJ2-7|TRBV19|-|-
CASSITGFSYEQYF
TGTGCCAGTAGTATAACAGGCTTCTCCTACGAGCAGTACTTC
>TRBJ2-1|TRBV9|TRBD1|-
CASSPSQGQGAYEQFF
TGTGCCAGCAGCCCCTCTCAGGGACAGGGGGCCTATGAGCAGTTCTTC
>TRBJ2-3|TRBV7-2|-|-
CASSLGGGGKDTQYF
TGTGCCAGCAGCCTGGGAGGGGGGGGAAAAGATACGCAGTATTTT
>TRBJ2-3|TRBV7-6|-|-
CASSLVGTDTQYF
TGTGCCAGCAGCTTAGTCGGCACAGATACGCAGTATTTT